The 15 T cell receptor beta chains reported below all come from one sample, sequenced in a study of cytomegalovirus exposure and HLA in healthy donors. PCR involved 60 Vbeta and 13 Jbeta primers. The assay was immunoSEQ multiplex PCR, and TCRdb's table has in-frame clones only and misses some. Of 110,000 or so clones listed, 65% to 75% are singletons. What was sequenced was PBMCs. These TCRs come from a woman aged 40-49 years in good health and CMV-seropositive.

This clone was detected only a few times. This sequence joins TRBV29-1 and TRBJ1-4; D unresolved. The ends were cut back, 6 bases at V and 8 bases at J, with 7 bases in the middle. CDR1 and CDR2 from the germline V gene are SQVTM and ANQGSEA. The CDR3 runs 10 residues. The CDR3 nucleotides are TGCAGCGTGGCAGGCGAAAAACTGTTTTTT. Translated, it gives CSVAGEKLFF.

CDR3 region: CASSSGQIYGYTF. CDR3 DNA: TGTGCCAGCAGTTCGGGACAGATCTATGGCTACACCTTC. The rearrangement joins TRBV7-2 to TRBJ1-2, with 7 bases identical to TRBD1. This CDR3 contains 13 residues. Germline trimming cut 6 bases from V and 4 bases from J; bases unmatched to any gene: 5. Germline CDR1 SGHTA, CDR2 FQGNSA.

The V call is TRBV27, the J call TRBJ1-1; D unresolved. With 4 bases removed from V and 11 bases from J, the gap between germline ends came to 20 bases. Per the germline V gene, CDR1 is MNHEY and CDR2 is SMNVEV (reference sequence). This CDR3 has 14 amino acids. The chain's CDR3 is CASSSPPRGTGAFF. The DNA of the CDR3 is TGTGCCAGCAGTTCCCCTCCCCGAGGTACGGGTGCTTTCTTT.

The rearrangement links TRBV5-4 to TRBJ2-7; 7 nucleotides align to TRBD1. Germline loops: CDR1 SGHNT, CDR2 YYREEE (reference sequence). Unmatched junction bases numbered 3, after V lost 0 bases and J lost 0 bases. The CDR3 sequence is 15 residues long. CDR3 residues: CASSLGAGGSYEQYF. CDR3 coding DNA: TGTGCCAGCAGCTTGGGAGCAGGGGGCTCCTACGAGCAGTACTTC.

The chain recombines TRBV9 with TRBJ1-3; D is perhaps TRBD1 (6 bases). V was shortened by 0 bases and J by 4 bases, with 14 bases between the two germline ends. CDR3 length: 16 residues. Germline loops: CDR1 SGDLS, CDR2 YYNGEE. This CDR3 is CASSVGGQRSGNTIYF. For the CDR3, the DNA is TGTGCCAGCAGCGTAGGAGGACAGAGGTCCGGAAACACCATATATTTT. The full variable domain, rest sourced from reference TRBV9 and TRBJ1-3, is DSGVTQTPKHLITATGQRVTLRCSPRSGDLSVYWYQQSLDQGLQFLIQYYNGEERAKGNILERFSAQQFPDLHSELNLSSLELGDSALYFCASSVGGQRSGNTIYFGEGSWLTVV.

This chain uses TRBV6-5 with TRBJ1-2; no definite D call. Germline lookup yields CDR1 MNHEY and CDR2 SVGAGI. This CDR3 spans 13 amino acids. Trimming cost V 7 bases and J 7 bases, with 16 bases left between them. DNA for the CDR3: TGTGCCAGCATGGAGGCAAGCGCGTCTGGCTACACCTTC. Its translation: CASMEASASGYTF.

This clone has more than one count but fewer than ten. This chain joins TRBV7-3 and TRBJ1-2; 11 bases are a match to TRBD1. The CDR3 runs 14 residues. CDR1 is SGHTA and CDR2 is FQGTGA in the germline V gene. With V trimmed by 2 bases and J by 7 bases, 3 bases remained unmatched. CDR3: CASSLGQGAGGYTF. Written as DNA, the CDR3 is TGTGCCAGCAGCTTAGGACAGGGGGCGGGTGGCTACACCTTC.

This chain joins TRBV2 and TRBJ2-2; D might be TRBD2 (5 bases). The germline V gene encodes CDR1 SNHLY and CDR2 FYNNEI. The CDR3 is 13 amino acids. Trimming took 7 bases from V and 4 from J, leaving 10 bases between them. The chain's CDR3 is CASTELGTGELFF. The CDR3 DNA sequence: TGTGCCAGCACCGAACTAGGCACCGGGGAGCTGTTTTTT.

This chain joins TRBV5-1 and TRBJ1-3; D gene ambiguous. The CDR3 spans 14 residues. Germline V gene data show CDR1 as SGHRS and CDR2 as YFSETQ. V lost 3 bases, J lost 2 bases, and 9 bases lay in between. In nucleotides, the CDR3 is TGCGCCAGCAGCTGGTCAACGGCTGGAAACACCATATATTTT. This gives the protein CASSWSTAGNTIYF.

This clone was seen a few times. The chain recombines TRBV13 with TRBJ1-2, with D tentatively TRBD1 (6 bases). The CDR3 totals 14 residues. The ends were cut back, 5 bases at V and 0 bases at J, with 10 bases in the middle. The germline V gene has CDR1 PRHDT and CDR2 FYEKMQ (reference sequence). CDR3 in amino acids: CASSRQDTNYGYTF. The CDR3 coding sequence is TGTGCCAGCAGCCGACAGGATACTAACTATGGCTACACCTTC.

This chain joins TRBV2 and TRBJ1-1; D is ambiguous. This CDR3 has 14 residues. Between the trimmed V and J ends, which lost 7 bases and 1 base, there was a span of 13 bases. Germline CDR1 is SNHLY and CDR2 is FYNNEI. The CDR3 DNA is TGTGCCAGCAATCGCCTGGGCCCGAACACTGAAGCTTTCTTT. Its translation: CASNRLGPNTEAFF.

The chain has TRBV6-1 and TRBJ2-5; TRBD1 is a possible D gene (5 bases). Germline CDR1 reads MNHNS; CDR2 reads SASEGT. This CDR3 contains 14 residues. The V end lost 2 bases, the J end lost 5 bases, and 12 bases lay between the germline ends. CDR3 in DNA: TGTGCCAGCAGTGAACGATGGGGCCTGGAGACCCAGTACTTC. This encodes CASSERWGLETQYF.

The chain employs TRBV9 and TRBJ1-1; perhaps TRBD1 as D (6 bases). Germline V gives CDR1 SGDLS, CDR2 YYNGEE. With 0 bases removed from V and 1 base from J, the gap between germline ends came to 10 bases. The CDR3 consists of 15 residues. This CDR3 reads CASSVEDSTNTEAFF. CDR3 in DNA: TGTGCCAGCAGCGTAGAGGACAGCACGAACACTGAAGCTTTCTTT.

The V and J genes are TRBV7-6 and TRBJ2-7; 9 bases align to TRBD1. With V trimmed by 1 base and J by 0 bases, 10 bases remained unmatched. Germline V CDR1 and CDR2: SGHVS, FNYEAQ. The CDR3 runs to 18 residues. The CDR3 here is CASSLGPPGTGSSYEQYF. CDR3 DNA: TGTGCCAGCAGCTTAGGGCCACCCGGGACAGGGAGCTCCTACGAGCAGTACTTC.

The V call is TRBV10-3, the J call TRBJ2-7; 16 bases align to TRBD2. This CDR3 has 18 amino acids. V lost 6 bases and J lost 2; bases outside the gene matches: 10. Germline CDR1 ENHRY, CDR2 SYGVKD. The CDR3 is CAISSPGLAGGPTYEQYF. The CDR3 nucleotides read TGTGCCATCAGCTCTCCGGGACTAGCGGGAGGGCCCACCTACGAGCAGTACTTC.